A selection of T cell receptor beta chains follows, all from one sample in a study of blood T cell repertoires in COVID-19. Produced via immunoSEQ multiplex PCR; TCRdb's table is partial and in-frame only. Here the sample spans around 70,000 clones, over 70% being singletons. The specimen sequenced was peripheral blood. These receptors were taken from a man aged 70 or older with acute or convalescent COVID-19. The CDR3 runs from the conserved cysteine through the conserved F or W. D genes are given only for firm matches. Clone size is given for some rows only: seen once, a few or many times, or a class if the clone is expanded.

14	TRBJ1-5	few	TRBV28	TRBD1	CASSPPQGVQPQHF	TGTGCCAGCAGTCCCCCACAGGGGGTTCAGCCCCAGCATTTT
15	TRBJ1-1	-	TRBV2	TRBD1	CASSRIQGAVTEAFF	TGTGCCAGCAGTAGAATTCAGGGGGCGGTCACTGAAGCTTTCTTT
15	TRBJ2-3	-	TRBV15	-	CATSSWGGRTDTQYF	TGTGCCACCAGCTCCTGGGGGGGGCGCACAGATACGCAGTATTTT
14	TRBJ2-2	-	TRBV27	-	CASSSSSLAGELFF	TGTGCCAGCAGTTCTTCCTCTCTAGCCGGGGAGCTGTTTTTT
19	TRBJ2-3	-	TRBV7-9	TRBD2	CASSSTRLGLAGVGDTQYF	TGTGCCAGCAGCTCGACCCGATTGGGACTAGCGGGAGTGGGAGATACGCAGTATTTT
15	TRBJ2-1	-	TRBV28	TRBD2	CASSVEVLAANEQFF	TGTGCCAGCAGCGTGGAGGTACTAGCGGCCAATGAGCAGTTCTTC
14	TRBJ2-3	-	TRBV7-9	TRBD1	CASSYGTGEDTQYF	TGTGCCAGCAGCTATGGGACAGGGGAGGATACGCAGTATTTT
17	TRBJ2-3	few	TRBV7-9	TRBD2	CASSAGLAGRDTDTQYF	TGTGCCAGCAGCGCAGGACTAGCGGGAAGGGACACAGATACGCAGTATTTT
15	TRBJ1-2	-	TRBV11-2	-	CASSLRTVANYGYTF	TGTGCCAGCAGCTTAAGAACAGTAGCTAACTATGGCTACACCTTC
15	TRBJ1-5	-	TRBV7-8	-	CASSLGSGSNQPQHF	TGTGCCAGCAGCTTAGGGTCGGGGAGCAATCAGCCCCAGCATTTT
14	TRBJ1-4	-	TRBV3-1/TRBV3-2	-	CASSQAGLAEKLFF	TGTGCCAGCAGCCAAGCCGGGTTAGCTGAAAAACTGTTTTTT
15	TRBJ2-7	-	TRBV5-1	TRBD1	CASSSGPGQGDEQYF	TGCGCCAGCAGCTCGGGTCCGGGACAGGGTGACGAGCAGTACTTC
12	TRBJ1-4	-	TRBV6-5	-	CASARGNEKLFF	TGTGCCAGCGCGCGGGGTAATGAAAAACTGTTTTTT
18	TRBJ1-2	-	TRBV24-1	-	CATSESGRINPGGYGYTF	TGTGCCACCAGTGAGTCCGGGAGGATAAACCCCGGAGGCTATGGCTACACCTTC
15	TRBJ2-3	-	TRBV5-4	TRBD2	CASSLTSGGGDTQYF	TGTGCCAGCAGCTTGACTAGCGGAGGGGGAGATACGCAGTATTTT
12	TRBJ2-5	-	TRBV23-1	-	CASSQPQETQYF	TGCGCCAGCAGTCAACCTCAAGAGACCCAGTACTTC
13	TRBJ2-7	few	TRBV6-5	TRBD2	CATLAGGPHEQYF	TGTGCCACCCTAGCGGGAGGGCCTCACGAGCAGTACTTC
15	TRBJ2-2	-	TRBV3-1/TRBV3-2	TRBD2	CASSPLTSLHGELFF	TGTGCCAGCAGTCCTTTGACTAGCCTCCACGGGGAGCTGTTTTTT
19	TRBJ1-2	-	TRBV27	TRBD1	CASSLTDRGHHLLNYGYTF	TGTGCCAGCAGCCTAACGGACAGGGGCCATCATCTTCTTAACTATGGCTACACCTTC
16	TRBJ1-4	-	TRBV15	-	CATSRDEASDGEKLFF	TGTGCCACCAGCAGAGACGAAGCAAGCGACGGCGAAAAACTGTTTTTT
14	TRBJ2-1	-	TRBV7-3	TRBD2	CASSLAGGSNEQFF	TGTGCCAGCAGCTTAGCGGGAGGGAGTAATGAGCAGTTCTTC
13	TRBJ2-1	-	TRBV11-1	-	CASQGSGLTEQFF	TGTGCCAGCCAGGGTAGCGGCCTTACTGAGCAGTTCTTC
13	TRBJ2-1	-	TRBV7-9	-	CASSLAGGNEQFF	TGTGCCAGCAGCTTAGCGGGGGGTAATGAGCAGTTCTTC
14	TRBJ2-3	-	TRBV9	TRBD2	CASRGTSGGDTQYF	TGTGCCAGCAGGGGGACTAGCGGAGGGGATACGCAGTATTTT
16	TRBJ1-3	-	TRBV5-1	-	CASSSGSRDIGNTIYF	TGCGCCAGCAGCTCAGGATCTCGGGACATCGGAAACACCATATATTTT
16	TRBJ1-6	-	TRBV28	-	CASTLGGGLPPGPLHF	TGTGCCAGCACCTTGGGGGGGGGACTACCCCCAGGACCCCTCCACTTT
12	TRBJ1-1	few	TRBV11-2	-	CASSLVDTEAFF	TGTGCCAGCAGCTTAGTCGACACTGAAGCTTTCTTT
16	TRBJ2-3	-	TRBV7-8	TRBD2	CASSLIGGGGQDTQYF	TGTGCCAGCAGCTTAATCGGCGGGGGGGGGCAAGATACGCAGTATTTT
11	TRBJ1-6	-	TRBV20-1	-	CSASLGGPFHF	TGCAGTGCCAGCTTAGGGGGACCCTTCCACTTT
14	TRBJ2-7	-	TRBV28	-	CASRTYRVDYEQYF	TGTGCCAGCAGGACCTACAGGGTCGACTACGAGCAGTACTTC
16	TRBJ1-6	-	TRBV9	-	CASSVQGRETGSPLHF	TGTGCCAGCAGCGTTCAGGGGAGGGAGACTGGTTCACCCCTCCACTTT
15	TRBJ2-7	-	TRBV7-6	TRBD1	CASSDGTGGPYEQYF	TGTGCCAGCAGCGATGGGACAGGGGGCCCCTACGAGCAGTACTTC
15	TRBJ2-2	-	TRBV14	TRBD2	CASSQRLAGSGELFF	TGTGCCAGCAGCCAAAGGCTAGCGGGATCCGGGGAGCTGTTTTTT
13	TRBJ2-7	-	TRBV10-3	TRBD1	CAISPGQGYEQYF	TGTGCCATCAGTCCGGGACAGGGGTACGAGCAGTACTTC
17	TRBJ2-3	-	TRBV19	TRBD2	CASSMRSSGRITDTQYF	TGTGCCAGTAGTATGAGGTCTAGCGGGAGGATCACAGATACGCAGTATTTT
12	TRBJ1-1	-	TRBV5-6	-	CASSTYRAEAFF	TGTGCCAGCAGCACATACAGGGCTGAAGCTTTCTTT
11	TRBJ2-1	few	TRBV20-1	-	CSPTGRLEQFF	TGCAGTCCAACGGGGAGACTTGAGCAGTTCTTC
13	TRBJ2-2	-	TRBV11-2	TRBD1	CASRPQGAGELFF	TGTGCCAGCAGACCACAGGGGGCCGGGGAGCTGTTTTTT
17	TRBJ2-3	few	TRBV9	TRBD2	CASSSQMSSGYTDTQYF	TGTGCCAGCAGCTCCCAGATGTCTAGCGGATACACAGATACGCAGTATTTT
15	TRBJ1-5	-	TRBV3-1/TRBV3-2	TRBD1	CASSDGQGGNQPQHF	TGTGCCAGCAGCGACGGACAGGGTGGCAATCAGCCCCAGCATTTT
16	TRBJ2-3	-	TRBV9	TRBD2	CASNPGLAVSGDTQYF	TGTGCCAGCAACCCCGGACTAGCGGTGTCGGGAGATACGCAGTATTTT
13	TRBJ1-2	-	TRBV23-1	TRBD1	CASSQLDRVGYTF	TGCGCCAGCAGTCAACTGGACAGGGTTGGCTACACCTTC
15	TRBJ2-5	-	TRBV2	-	CATQAQGTGQETQYF	TGTGCCACCCAAGCCCAGGGAACGGGCCAAGAGACCCAGTACTTC
15	TRBJ2-7	-	TRBV10-3	TRBD1	CAISGRTGAGYEQYF	TGTGCCATCAGTGGAAGGACAGGGGCCGGGTACGAGCAGTACTTC
15	TRBJ1-5	-	TRBV6-2/TRBV6-3	-	CASSYSSPTEQPQHF	TGTGCCAGCAGTTACTCGAGCCCGACAGAGCAGCCCCAGCATTTT